The 29 T cell receptor beta chains presented below share a single source sample, sequenced in a study of OX40 agonist ivuxolimab in advanced cancers. The method was immunoSEQ multiplex PCR; TCRdb's version includes in-frame clones alone and lacks a portion of them. Of roughly 40,000 clones in the sample, just over 85% were seen once. Sequenced here: CD4+ or CD8+ T cells sorted from blood, sampled in a trial of the OX40 agonist ivuxolimab. These receptors originate from an adult with an advanced solid tumor such as melanoma, head and neck, liver or kidney cancer.

This clone was seen just once. The gene calls are TRBV7-7 and TRBJ2-3; TRBD2 agrees at 7 bases. This CDR3 is 14 amino acids long. Germline values: CDR1 SSHAT, CDR2 FNYEAQ (reference sequence). The J segment lost 3 bases and the V segment lost 4 bases, leaving 4 bases of the junction unmatched. This CDR3 reads CASSSGTKTDTQYF. The CDR3 region has the DNA TGTGCCAGCAGCTCCGGGACTAAAACAGATACGCAGTATTTT.

In its sample, this clone was seen a few times. Other DNA sequences within the sample encode an identical CDR3. The chain joins TRBV5-6 to TRBJ1-3; D gene ambiguous. The CDR3 contains 14 residues. Germline V gene lookup returns CDR1 SGHDT and CDR2 YYEEEE. The V and J ends lost 0 bases and 0 bases respectively, with 4 bases between them. CDR3 region: CASSLGNSGNTIYF. CDR3 sequence (DNA): TGTGCCAGCAGCTTGGGCAACTCTGGAAACACCATATATTTT.

CDR3 sequence reads: CASSQAGNTEAFF. The CDR3, as DNA: TGCGCCAGCAGCCAAGCAGGGAACACTGAAGCTTTCTTT. V gene TRBV4-1 combines with J gene TRBJ1-1, with D unclear. In germline, CDR1 is MGHRA, CDR2 YSYEKL. The CDR3 totals 13 residues. With 1 base removed from V and 1 base from J, the gap between germline ends came to 4 bases.

The chain is built from TRBV28 and TRBJ2-3; TRBD1 might be the D (6 bases). Germline V lookup: CDR1 MDHEN, CDR2 SYDVKM. The CDR3 runs 15 residues. V was pared by 7 bases and J by 2 bases, with 16 bases between. The CDR3 loop reads CASKMQGSTTDTQYF. In DNA form, the CDR3 reads TGTGCCAGCAAAATGCAGGGGTCCACCACAGATACGCAGTATTTT. Filled out from reference TRBV28 and TRBJ2-3, the complete variable domain reads DVKVTQSSRYLVKRTGEKVFLECVQDMDHENMFWYRQDPGLGLRLIYFSYDVKMKEKGDIPEGYSVSREKKERFSLILESASTNQTSMYLCASKMQGSTTDTQYFGPGTRLTVL.

The chain links TRBV10-2 to TRBJ2-4; unclear D gene. V shed 0 bases and J shed 0 bases, with 9 bases lying between them. Germline V gene sequence: CDR1 WSHSY, CDR2 SAAADI. The CDR3 covers 16 residues. The CDR3 spells CASSESYGRAKNIQYF. CDR3 sequence (DNA): TGCGCCAGCAGTGAGTCATACGGGCGAGCCAAAAACATTCAGTACTTC.

The J gene is TRBJ2-7, the V gene TRBV13; TRBD1 is a possible D gene (5 bases). The V gene's germline CDR1 is PRHDT and CDR2 FYEKMQ (reference sequence). The CDR3 is made up of 14 amino acids. The V end lost 5 bases, the J end lost 2 bases, and 13 bases lay between the germline ends. This chain's CDR3 is CASSAPDTPYEQYV. The CDR3 coding sequence is TGTGCCAGCAGCGCGCCGGACACCCCCTACGAGCAGTACGTC.

This clone was seen many times. The V gene is TRBV7-9, the J gene TRBJ2-7; D is possibly TRBD2 (7 bases). CDR3 length equals 16 residues. The ends were cut back, 4 bases at V and 1 base at J, with 17 bases in the middle. In germline, CDR1 is SEHNR, CDR2 FQNEAQ (reference sequence). The CDR3 region is CASSSLGGGESYEQYF. CDR3 bases: TGTGCCAGCAGCTCCCTAGGCGGGGGCGAGTCCTACGAGCAGTACTTC.

The gene calls are TRBV9 and TRBJ2-3; TRBD1 might be the D (6 bases). The CDR3 has 16 residues. V was trimmed by 4 bases and J by 3 bases, leaving 18 bases between them. Germline CDR1 and CDR2: SGDLS and YYNGEE. CDR3 DNA sequence: TGTGCCAGCAGCTCTCTCTTCAGGGGCGGGACAGATACGCAGTATTTT. As protein: CASSSLFRGGTDTQYF.

This rearrangement joins TRBV9 to TRBJ2-2, with a tentative D call TRBD1 (7 bases). The germline CDR1 and CDR2 sequences are SGDLS and YYNGEE. CDR3 size: 17 residues. Between the trimmed V and J ends, which lost 4 bases and 2 bases, there was a span of 18 bases. The CDR3 coding sequence is TGTGCCAGCAGCAAAGGGGGCGGGGTTGTTAACACCGGGGAGCTGTTTTTT. Translating gives CASSKGGGVVNTGELFF. The full variable domain, with the rest looked up from reference TRBV9 and TRBJ2-2, is DSGVTQTPKHLITATGQRVTLRCSPRSGDLSVYWYQQSLDQGLQFLIQYYNGEERAKGNILERFSAQQFPDLHSELNLSSLELGDSALYFCASSKGGGVVNTGELFFGEGSRLTVL.

In its sample, this clone was seen once. The chain has TRBV29-1 and TRBJ1-2, with 7 bases that match TRBD1. CDR3 size: 12 residues. V gave up 4 bases and J gave up 5 bases; unmatched junction bases: 4. Per germline, CDR1 SQVTM and CDR2 ANQGSEA. The CDR3 DNA follows: TGCAGCGTTGTGGGGACAGCGTATGGCTACACCTTC. The encoded protein is CSVVGTAYGYTF. Variable domain in full (rest from reference TRBV29-1 and TRBJ1-2): SAVISQKPSRDICQRGTSLTIQCQVDSQVTMMFWYRQQPGQSLTLIATANQGSEATYESGFVIDKFPISRPNLTFSTLTVSNMSPEDSSIYLCSVVGTAYGYTFGSGTRLTVV.

The rearrangement joins TRBV4-2 to TRBJ1-5, with a possible D match to TRBD1 (5 bases). V lost 3 bases to trimming and J lost 7 bases, with 13 bases between them. The CDR3 length is 14 residues. CDR1 is LGHNA and CDR2 is YNFKEQ in the germline V gene. The CDR3 bases are TGTGCCAGCAGCCACGGACGGGGCGGCCAGCCCCAGCATTTT. This gives the protein CASSHGRGGQPQHF.

This chain joins TRBV11-1 and TRBJ1-1, with D unresolved. Germline V gene data show CDR1 as SGHAT and CDR2 as FQDESV (reference sequence). The CDR3 sequence is 12 residues long. Deletions cut 5 bases from V and 5 bases from J, with 9 bases between. The DNA of the CDR3 is TGTGCCAGCAGCCCCCGGGAAACTGAAGCTTTCTTT. It encodes CASSPRETEAFF.

This rearrangement joins TRBV7-9 to TRBJ1-6, with D maybe TRBD1 (6 bases). V was trimmed by 1 base and J by 5 bases, leaving 15 bases between them. The CDR3 length is 17 residues. CDR1 is SEHNR and CDR2 is FQNEAQ in the germline V gene (reference sequence). CDR3 bases: TGTGCCAGCAGCTTAGAGTGGGCAGGGGAGAATAATTCACCCCTCCACTTT. Its translation: CASSLEWAGENNSPLHF.

The rearrangement links TRBV5-8 to TRBJ2-5; 11 bases line up with TRBD1. Germline V CDR1 and CDR2: SGHTS, YDEGEE. After removal of 4 bases from V and 0 bases from J, the junction contained 8 bases not matched to a gene. CDR3 length equals 17 residues. CDR3 in amino acids: CASSLNLGQGDQETQYF. The CDR3, as DNA: TGTGCCAGCAGCCTTAACTTGGGACAGGGGGACCAAGAGACCCAGTACTTC.

The chain joins TRBV5-1 to TRBJ1-4, with 8 nucleotides matching TRBD1. Trimming removed 6 bases from V and 8 bases from J; junction bases left unmatched: 12. Germline CDR1 reads SGHRS; CDR2 reads YFSETQ. This CDR3 spans 15 amino acids. The CDR3 spells CASTLGQGGSEKLFF. The CDR3 DNA reads TGCGCCAGCACCCTCGGACAGGGCGGATCGGAAAAACTGTTTTTT. The variable domain in full, completed from reference TRBV5-1 and TRBJ1-4, reads KAGVTQTPRYLIKTRGQQVTLSCSPISGHRSVSWYQQTPGQGLQFLFEYFSETQRNKGNFPGRFSGRQFSNSRSEMNVSTLELGDSALYLCASTLGQGGSEKLFFGSGTQLSVL.

This chain connects TRBV29-1 to TRBJ2-3; D might be TRBD1 (5 bases). V lost 3 bases, J lost 3 bases, and 19 bases lay in between. Germline CDR1 reads SQVTM; CDR2 reads ANQGSEA. The CDR3 is 16 amino acids. The CDR3: CSVDATFRDGTDTQYF. CDR3 DNA sequence: TGCAGCGTTGATGCCACCTTCAGGGATGGTACAGATACGCAGTATTTT.

This chain uses TRBV7-9 with TRBJ1-1, with D possibly matching TRBD1 (5 bases). The CDR3 is 12 residues long. The germline CDR1 and CDR2 sequences are SEHNR and FQNEAQ (reference sequence). The V gene lost 5 bases and the J gene lost 6 bases, with 10 bases spanning the gap. CDR3 residues: CASSTRGPEAFF. The CDR3 DNA follows: TGTGCCAGCAGCACCCGGGGCCCTGAAGCTTTCTTT.

The chain joins TRBV15 to TRBJ1-4; D unresolved. This CDR3 spans 14 amino acids. The germline V gene encodes CDR1 LNHNV and CDR2 YYDKDF (reference sequence). The V end lost 3 bases, the J end lost 10 bases, and 15 bases lay between the germline ends. This CDR3 is CATSSGSEFGKLFF. DNA of the CDR3: TGTGCCACCAGCAGCGGATCCGAATTCGGAAAACTGTTTTTT. Looking up the rest from reference TRBV15 and TRBJ1-4 gives the full variable domain: DAMVIQNPRYQVTQFGKPVTLSCSQTLNHNVMYWYQQKSSQAPKLLFHYYDKDFNNEADTPDNFQSRRPNTSFCFLDIRSPGLGDTAMYLCATSSGSEFGKLFFGSGTQLSVL.

The genes are TRBV25-1 and TRBJ2-2; D might be TRBD1 (6 bases). The CDR3 covers 15 residues. From germline, CDR1 is MGHDK and CDR2 SYGVNS. Trimming cost V 6 bases and J 7 bases, with 18 bases left between them. As DNA, the CDR3 is TGTGCCAGCAGCCCGGGACAATACGCCGACGGGGAGCTGTTTTTT. As protein: CASSPGQYADGELFF.

The chain combines TRBV27 with TRBJ1-2, with D maybe TRBD1 (5 bases). The CDR3 is made up of 14 amino acids. With 6 bases removed from V and 1 base from J, the gap between germline ends came to 12 bases. The V gene's germline CDR1 is MNHEY and CDR2 SMNVEV (reference sequence). The CDR3 nucleotides read TGTGCCAGCAGAAATCCGGGGCATAACTATGGCTACACCTTC. Amino acid sequence: CASRNPGHNYGYTF.

In its sample, this clone was seen a few times. The chain couples TRBV4-3 to TRBJ2-2; TRBD2 is a possible D gene (5 bases). The germline V gene encodes CDR1 LGHNA and CDR2 YSLEER. This CDR3 region has 15 residues. The germline V and J ends were trimmed by 0 bases and 7 bases, with 12 bases remaining between them. CDR3 DNA: TGCGCCAGCAGCCAAGAGAATCAAGCGGACGGGGAGCTGTTTTTT. Its translation is CASSQENQADGELFF.

V gene TRBV10-3 combines with J gene TRBJ2-1; 9 nucleotides match TRBD1. CDR1 is ENHRY and CDR2 is SYGVKD in the germline V gene. CDR3 size: 13 residues. Trimming took 8 bases from V and 5 from J; bases not matched to a gene: 4. The CDR3 region has the DNA TGTGCCATCGGGGACAGGGCTAACAATGAGCAGTTCTTC. Protein product: CAIGDRANNEQFF.

The J gene is TRBJ1-5, the V gene TRBV5-6; possibly TRBD1 for D (6 bases). V dropped 0 bases and J dropped 7 bases, with 14 bases sitting between them. The CDR3 is 15 amino acids. Germline V lookup: CDR1 SGHDT, CDR2 YYEEEE. The CDR3 spells CASSLGGAKAQPQHF. In nucleotides, the CDR3 is TGTGCCAGCAGCTTGGGGGGGGCGAAAGCCCAGCCCCAGCATTTT.

The chain couples TRBV5-8 to TRBJ2-3, with TRBD2 identical over 13 bases. V shed 3 bases, J shed 4 bases, and the junction held 8 bases outside the gene matches. The CDR3 is made up of 17 amino acids. Germline V gives CDR1 SGHTS, CDR2 YDEGEE. The CDR3 bases are TGTGCCAGCAGCTCTGATTCGGGACTAGCGGGACCAGATACGCAGTATTTT. It specifies CASSSDSGLAGPDTQYF.

A note on this clone: Other DNA sequences in the sample encode the same CDR3. The V and J genes are TRBV5-4 and TRBJ2-1, with D perhaps matching TRBD1 (6 bases). The CDR3 spans 11 residues. V was trimmed by 2 bases and J by 9 bases, leaving 6 bases between them. Germline lookup yields CDR1 SGHNT and CDR2 YYREEE (reference sequence). For the CDR3, the DNA is TGTGCCAGCAGCTTAGGGGGTGAGCAGTTCTTC. It specifies CASSLGGEQFF. Using reference TRBV5-4 and TRBJ2-1 for the parts outside the CDR3, the full variable domain is ETGVTQSPTHLIKTRGQQVTLRCSSQSGHNTVSWYQQALGQGPQFIFQYYREEENGRGNFPPRFSGLQFPNYSSELNVNALELDDSALYLCASSLGGEQFFGPGTRLTVL.

The chain is built from TRBV6-8 and TRBJ1-3; D remains ambiguous. From germline, CDR1 is MNHGY and CDR2 SAAAGT. The CDR3 extends over 15 amino acids. The V end was cut by 8 bases, the J end by 4 bases, with 18 bases between. This CDR3 reads CASSPDPKRGNTIYF. The CDR3 coding sequence is TGTGCCAGCTCTCCTGACCCGAAAAGGGGAAACACCATATATTTT.

The V call is TRBV25-1, the J call TRBJ1-1; no clear D. Trimming removed 3 bases at V and 3 bases at J, with 8 bases between. In germline, CDR1 is MGHDK, CDR2 SYGVNS. The CDR3 is 13 amino acids. CDR3 region: CASSDLAHTEAFF. CDR3 bases: TGTGCCAGCAGTGATTTGGCGCACACTGAAGCTTTCTTT.

The CDR3 sequence: CASSRYAATQYF. CDR3 in DNA: TGCGCCAGCAGTAGATACGCCGCGACGCAGTATTTT. The V gene is TRBV10-1, the J gene TRBJ2-3; D is unclear. CDR1 is WNHNN, CDR2 SYGVQD, per germline (reference sequence). Between the trimmed V and J ends, which lost 5 bases and 9 bases, there was a span of 12 bases. The CDR3 totals 12 residues.

This sequence joins TRBV4-3 and TRBJ2-2, with D unclear. This CDR3 region has 15 residues. Trimming removed 3 bases at V and 8 bases at J, with 16 bases between. CDR1 is LGHNA and CDR2 is YSLEER in the germline V gene. The CDR3 here is CASSQGGVTLGELFF. CDR3 nucleotides: TGCGCCAGCAGCCAGGGTGGAGTAACATTAGGGGAGCTGTTTTTT.